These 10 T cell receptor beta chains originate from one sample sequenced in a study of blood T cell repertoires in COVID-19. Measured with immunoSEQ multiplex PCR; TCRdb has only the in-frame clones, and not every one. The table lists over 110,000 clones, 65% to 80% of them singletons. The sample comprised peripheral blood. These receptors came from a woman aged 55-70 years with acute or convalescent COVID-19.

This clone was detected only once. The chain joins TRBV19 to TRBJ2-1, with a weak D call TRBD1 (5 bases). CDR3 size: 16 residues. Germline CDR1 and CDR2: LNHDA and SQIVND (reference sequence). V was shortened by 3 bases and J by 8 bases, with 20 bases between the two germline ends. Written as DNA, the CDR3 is TGTGCCAGTAGTATTGGTTTCCAGGGCTCCGTGGATGAGCAGTTCTTC. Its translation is CASSIGFQGSVDEQFF.

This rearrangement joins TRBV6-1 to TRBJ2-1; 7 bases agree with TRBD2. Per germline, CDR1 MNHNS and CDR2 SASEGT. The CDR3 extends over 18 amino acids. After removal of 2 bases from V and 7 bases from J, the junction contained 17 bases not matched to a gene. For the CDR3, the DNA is TGTGCCAGCAGTGAACTGAGTATCTTGAGACTAGCAGGGAATGAGCAGTTCTTC. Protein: CASSELSILRLAGNEQFF.

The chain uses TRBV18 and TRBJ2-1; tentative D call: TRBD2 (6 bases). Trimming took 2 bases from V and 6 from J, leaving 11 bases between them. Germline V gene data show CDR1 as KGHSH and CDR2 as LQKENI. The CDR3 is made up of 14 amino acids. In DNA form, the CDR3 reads TGTGCCAGCTCACCAAGAAGTAGCGGCAATGAGCAGTTCTTC. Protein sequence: CASSPRSSGNEQFF. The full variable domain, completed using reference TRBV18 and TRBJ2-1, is NAGVMQNPRHLVRRRGQEARLRCSPMKGHSHVYWYRQLPEEGLKFMVYLQKENIIDESGMPKERFSAEFPKEGPSILRIQQVVRGDSAAYFCASSPRSSGNEQFFGPGTRLTVL.

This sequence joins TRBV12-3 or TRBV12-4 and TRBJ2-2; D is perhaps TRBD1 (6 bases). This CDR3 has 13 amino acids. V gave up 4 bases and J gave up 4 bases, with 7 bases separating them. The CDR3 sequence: CASSSGVTGELFF. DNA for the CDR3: TGTGCCAGCAGTTCAGGGGTCACCGGGGAGCTGTTTTTT.

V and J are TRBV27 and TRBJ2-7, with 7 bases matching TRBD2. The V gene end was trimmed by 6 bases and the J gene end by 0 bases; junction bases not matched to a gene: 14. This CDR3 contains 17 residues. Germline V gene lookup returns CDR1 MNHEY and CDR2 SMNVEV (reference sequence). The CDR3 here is CASSPGRGFPLSYEQYF. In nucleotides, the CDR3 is TGTGCCAGCAGCCCTGGGAGGGGTTTCCCTCTCTCCTACGAGCAGTACTTC.

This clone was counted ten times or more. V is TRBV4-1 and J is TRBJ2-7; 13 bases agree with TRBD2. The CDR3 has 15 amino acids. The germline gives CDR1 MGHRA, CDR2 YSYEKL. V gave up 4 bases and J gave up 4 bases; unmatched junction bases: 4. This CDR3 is CASSPTSGRAYEQYF. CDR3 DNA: TGCGCCAGCAGCCCCACTAGCGGGAGGGCTTACGAGCAGTACTTC.

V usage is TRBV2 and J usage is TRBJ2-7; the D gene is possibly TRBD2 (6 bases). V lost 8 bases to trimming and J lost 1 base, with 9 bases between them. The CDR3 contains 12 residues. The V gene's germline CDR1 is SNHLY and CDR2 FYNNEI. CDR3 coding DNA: TGTGCCAGCCGCGGGATTTCCTACGAGCAGTACTTC. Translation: CASRGISYEQYF.

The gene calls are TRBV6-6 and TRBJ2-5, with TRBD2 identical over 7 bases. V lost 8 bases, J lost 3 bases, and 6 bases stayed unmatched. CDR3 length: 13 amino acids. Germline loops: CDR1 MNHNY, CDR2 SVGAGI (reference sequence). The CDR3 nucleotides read TGTGCCAGCGGGGAGGGGAGAAAAGAGACCCAGTACTTC. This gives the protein CASGEGRKETQYF.

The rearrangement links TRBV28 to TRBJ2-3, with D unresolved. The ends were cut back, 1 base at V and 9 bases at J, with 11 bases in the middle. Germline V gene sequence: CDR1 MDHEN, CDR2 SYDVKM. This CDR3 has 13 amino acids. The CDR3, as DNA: TGTGCCAGCAGTTTATCTACTTTACCCACGCAGTATTTT. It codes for CASSLSTLPTQYF.

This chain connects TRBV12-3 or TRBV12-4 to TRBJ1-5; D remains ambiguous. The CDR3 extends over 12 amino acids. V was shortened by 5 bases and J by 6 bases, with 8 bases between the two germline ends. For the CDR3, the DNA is TGTGCCAGCAGTGCCGGCGGTCAGCCCCAGCATTTT. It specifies CASSAGGQPQHF.